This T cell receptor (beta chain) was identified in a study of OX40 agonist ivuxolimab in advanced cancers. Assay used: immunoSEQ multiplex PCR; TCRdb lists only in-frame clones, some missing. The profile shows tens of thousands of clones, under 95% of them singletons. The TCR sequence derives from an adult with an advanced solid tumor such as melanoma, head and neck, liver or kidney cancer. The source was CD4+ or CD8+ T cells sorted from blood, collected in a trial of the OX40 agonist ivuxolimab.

CDR3 DNA sequence: TGTGCCAGCAGGTATCACGGGGGCTACAATGAGCAGTTCTTC. It translates to CASRYHGGYNEQFF. This chain links TRBV6-5 with TRBJ2-1, with D perhaps matching TRBD2 (6 bases). The CDR3 covers 14 residues. CDR1 and CDR2 from the germline V gene are MNHEY and SVGAGI. Trimming pared 6 bases from V and 3 bases from J, leaving 12 bases between.